Following are 2 T cell receptor beta chains from one sample sequenced in a study of cytomegalovirus exposure and HLA in healthy donors. The PCR made use of 60 Vbeta and 13 Jbeta primers. Using immunoSEQ multiplex PCR, the repertoire was profiled, and TCRdb retains in-frame clones only, with some absent. Among over 100,000 clones, around 60% were seen once, and the ten largest hold 9% to 10%. The material sequenced was PBMCs. These receptors originate from a man in his forties in good health and CMV-seropositive.

V gene TRBV10-1 combines with J gene TRBJ2-1; D gene uncertain. The V end lost 4 bases, the J end lost 4 bases, and 11 bases lay between the germline ends. CDR1 is WNHNN and CDR2 is SYGVQD in the germline V gene (reference sequence). The CDR3 has 14 amino acids. This chain's CDR3 is CASSGEVLYNEQFF. In DNA, the CDR3 is TGCGCCAGCAGTGGCGAAGTCTTATACAATGAGCAGTTCTTC.

A few counts support this clone. The chain combines TRBV7-2 with TRBJ2-7, with D uncertain. This CDR3 is built from 11 residues. V was shortened by 3 bases and J by 4 bases, with 4 bases between the two germline ends. Germline V gene data show CDR1 as SGHTA and CDR2 as FQGNSA. The CDR3 here is CASSFIYEQYF. The CDR3 coding sequence is TGTGCCAGCAGCTTTATATACGAGCAGTACTTC.